The 15 T cell receptor beta chains in this list originate from one sample, sequenced in a study of cytomegalovirus exposure and HLA in healthy donors. Use of 60 Vbeta and 13 Jbeta primers characterized the PCR. The method was immunoSEQ multiplex PCR; TCRdb's version includes in-frame clones alone and lacks a portion of them. The sample includes roughly 99,000 clones, 60% to 80% seen only once; the top ten take roughly 2%. The sample was PBMCs. The receptors were sampled from a man between 18 and 35 years old in good health and CMV-seronegative.

This clone was seen only once. This chain connects TRBV5-4 to TRBJ2-7, with TRBD1 identical over 8 bases. This CDR3 spans 15 amino acids. V was clipped by 4 bases and J by 2 bases; unmatched bases: 8. CDR1 SGHNT and CDR2 YYREEE come from the germline V gene (reference sequence). The CDR3 loop reads CASSPGQAAPYEQYF. The DNA of the CDR3 is TGTGCCAGCAGCCCGGGACAGGCCGCACCCTACGAGCAGTACTTC.

V is TRBV7-3 and J is TRBJ2-2; 8 bases line up with TRBD2. V shed 2 bases and J 2 bases; nucleotides not matched to a gene: 7. This CDR3 is 17 amino acids long. The germline gives CDR1 SGHTA, CDR2 FQGTGA. The CDR3 spells CASSLGARGANTGELFF. The CDR3 bases are TGTGCCAGCAGCTTAGGCGCGCGGGGGGCCAACACCGGGGAGCTGTTTTTT. The full variable domain, its missing parts supplied by reference TRBV7-3 and TRBJ2-2, is GAGVSQTPSNKVTEKGKYVELRCDPISGHTALYWYRQSLGQGPEFLIYFQGTGAADDSGLPNDRFFAVRPEGSVSTLKIQRTERGDSAVYLCASSLGARGANTGELFFGEGSRLTVL.

The chain employs TRBV4-3 and TRBJ1-6; no reliable D call. This CDR3 comprises 14 residues. The V gene lost 1 base and the J gene lost 6 bases, with 7 bases spanning the gap. CDR1 LGHNA and CDR2 YSLEER come from the germline V gene. DNA for the CDR3: TGCGCCAGCAGCCAAGCAGTGCTTAATTCACCCCTCCACTTT. This translates into CASSQAVLNSPLHF.

As for this clone: An end of the junction does not agree with germline; a read error may underlie this. The rearrangement joins TRBV2 to TRBJ1-2, with TRBD1 identical over 9 bases. CDR3 length: 13 amino acids. Germline values: CDR1 SNHLY, CDR2 FYNNEI. In nucleotides, the CDR3 is TGTGCCAGCAGCGAGACAGGGGGGTATGGCTGCACCTTC. Translation: CASSETGGYGCTF.

The gene calls are TRBV5-1 and TRBJ2-5, with D hard to call. Matching the DNA end better, TRBJ2-7 makes the J call doubtful. The CDR3 consists of 12 residues. CDR1 and CDR2 (germline): SGHRS, YFSETQ. The CDR3 sequence is CASSLDAYEQYF. The CDR3 region has the DNA TGCGCCAGCAGCTTGGATGCCTACGAGCAGTACTTC.

A few counts support this clone. The V call is TRBV7-8, the J call TRBJ1-5; maybe TRBD1 (5 bases). The ends were cut back, 2 bases at V and 6 bases at J, with 14 bases in the middle. Germline assignment: CDR1 SGHVS and CDR2 FQNEAQ. CDR3 length equals 15 residues. CDR3 coding DNA: TGTGCCAGCAGCTTAATTCCGGCTCAGGGTCAGCCCCAGCATTTT. Amino acids: CASSLIPAQGQPQHF.

This chain joins TRBV19 and TRBJ2-7; TRBD2 aligns across 8 bases. There are 15 residues in the CDR3. Trimming took 9 bases from V and 2 from J; bases not matched to a gene: 12. CDR1 LNHDA and CDR2 SQIVND come from the germline V gene (reference sequence). The CDR3 reads CASSTGGGETYEQYF. The CDR3 DNA follows: TGTGCCAGCTCTACCGGGGGGGGCGAAACCTACGAGCAGTACTTC.

This chain uses TRBV5-1 with TRBJ1-1; 9 nucleotides line up with TRBD1. The ends lost 4 bases at V and 4 bases at J; junction bases unmatched: 5. The germline V gene has CDR1 SGHRS and CDR2 YFSETQ. The CDR3 totals 14 residues. The CDR3 bases are TGCGCCAGCAGCGCGGGACAGGGCCCCACTGAAGCTTTCTTT. It translates to CASSAGQGPTEAFF.

The rearrangement joins TRBV18 to TRBJ1-5, with 7 nucleotides matching TRBD1. The CDR3 loop spans 16 amino acids. With V trimmed by 3 bases and J by 5 bases, 10 bases remained unmatched. Germline CDR1 is KGHSH and CDR2 is LQKENI. The DNA of the CDR3 is TGTGCCAGCTCACCCGCCGGGACAGCCGACGATCAGCCCCAGCATTTT. Encoded protein: CASSPAGTADDQPQHF.

The chain couples TRBV29-1 to TRBJ2-7; D not certain. The length of the CDR3 is 11 residues. The germline V gene has CDR1 SQVTM and CDR2 ANQGSEA. V was cut by 6 bases and J by 0 bases, with 6 bases left in between. DNA for the CDR3: TGCAGCGTGAGGATCTCCTACGAGCAGTACTTC. It yields the protein CSVRISYEQYF.

Details on this clone: A read error may account for a junction end that differs from germline. Other DNA sequences in the same sample also yield this CDR3. The V call is TRBV4-1, the J call TRBJ1-5; 7 nucleotides match TRBD1. Germline CDR1 MGHRA, CDR2 YSYEKL. The CDR3 totals 15 residues. The CDR3 DNA reads as TGCGCCAGCAGCCAAGAGGCAGGGGGGAATCCGCCCCAGCATTTT. Its translation is CASSQEAGGNPPQHF.

J is TRBJ1-4 and V is TRBV7-9; D gene unclear. The CDR3 has 11 amino acids. Germline CDR1 SEHNR, CDR2 FQNEAQ (reference sequence). Trimming shortened V by 8 bases and J by 8 bases, and 9 bases separated the two germline ends. The CDR3 sequence is CASVGGEKLFF. CDR3 nucleotides: TGTGCCAGCGTCGGAGGGGAAAAACTGTTTTTT.

The rearrangement links TRBV6-1 to TRBJ2-7; 9 bases map to TRBD1. CDR1 and CDR2 from the germline V gene are MNHNS and SASEGT. This CDR3 has 13 amino acids. The junction had 4 bases not matched to a gene; V was cut back by 4 bases and J by 6 bases. CDR3 in amino acids: CASSALDRGEQYF. The CDR3 DNA is TGTGCCAGCAGTGCCTTGGACAGGGGCGAGCAGTACTTC.

This clone showed up just a few times. V and J are TRBV6-5 and TRBJ2-7; 9 bases map to TRBD2. The CDR3 loop spans 12 amino acids. J lost 2 bases, V lost 9 bases, and 2 bases had no gene match. Germline V CDR1 and CDR2: MNHEY, SVGAGI. The CDR3 region is CASSGGTYEQYF. The CDR3 nucleotides read TGTGCCAGTAGCGGGGGAACCTACGAGCAGTACTTC.

CDR3 bases: TGTGCCAGCAGCCCGCCAGGGCGGCCGCGCGGGGAGCTGTTTTTT. It is translated as CASSPPGRPRGELFF. The chain couples TRBV5-6 to TRBJ2-2, with D possibly matching TRBD1 (5 bases). V was clipped by 4 bases and J by 7 bases, with 17 bases between them. The CDR3 is 15 amino acids. Germline assignment: CDR1 SGHDT and CDR2 YYEEEE.